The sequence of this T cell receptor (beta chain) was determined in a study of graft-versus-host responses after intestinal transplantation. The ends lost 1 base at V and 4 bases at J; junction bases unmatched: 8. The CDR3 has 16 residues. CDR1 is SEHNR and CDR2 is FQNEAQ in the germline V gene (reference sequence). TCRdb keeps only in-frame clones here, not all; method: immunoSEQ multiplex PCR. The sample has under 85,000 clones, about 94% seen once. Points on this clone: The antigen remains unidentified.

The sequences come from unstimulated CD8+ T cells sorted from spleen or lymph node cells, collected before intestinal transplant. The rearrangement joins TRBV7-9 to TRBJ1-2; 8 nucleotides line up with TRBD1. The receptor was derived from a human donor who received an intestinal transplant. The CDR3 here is CASSLGGQGPPYGYTF. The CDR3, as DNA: TGTGCCAGCAGCTTAGGAGGACAGGGCCCACCCTATGGCTACACCTTC.